Following are 10 T cell receptor beta chains from one sample sequenced in a study of T cells in women clearing cervical HPV infection. The protocol was immunoSEQ multiplex PCR, while the TCRdb copy is restricted to in-frame clones and leaves out a portion. Its table records 25,000 to 35,000 clones. Sequencing used blood buffy coat. These receptors were collected from a woman aged 18 to 75 with a cervical HPV16 infection that either progressed to CIN3+ or cleared (not recorded which).

CDR3 residues: CSVEESSGRNTGELFF. Incomplete CDR3 DNA: TGCAGCGTTGAAGAGTCTAGCGGGAGGAACACCGGGGAG. The chain uses TRBV29-1 and TRBJ2-2, with TRBD2 identical over 10 bases. The CDR3 end lies 3 residues beyond the end of the read and is filled in from the germline J gene. Germline values: CDR1 SQVTM, CDR2 ANQGSEA. Unmatched junction bases numbered 2, after V lost 0 bases and J lost 1 base. CDR3 length: 16 amino acids.

Comment on this clone: The observed sequence ends 3 residues before the CDR3 terminus, with the missing tail filled in from the germline J gene. J is TRBJ2-1 and V is TRBV18; 12 bases align to TRBD2. The CDR3 is 17 amino acids. V lost 3 bases to trimming and J lost 5 bases; unmatched junction nucleotides: 8. Germline CDR1 reads KGHSH; CDR2 reads LQKENI. The CDR3 bases that were read are TGTGCCAGCTCACCGTCCGGGACTAGCGGGTTCAACAATGAG. This translates into CASSPSGTSGFNNE. The entire CDR3 reads CASSPSGTSGFNNEQFF.

A remark on this clone: Read sequence stops 3 residues before the CDR3 end, and the germline J gene provides the missing end. The rearrangement links TRBV2 to TRBJ2-7; weak D call: TRBD2 (5 bases). Trimming left V 8 bases short and J 4 bases short, with 18 bases between. Germline lookup yields CDR1 SNHLY and CDR2 FYNNEI. The CDR3 sequence is 14 residues long. CDR3 bases read: TGTGCCAGCTTAAGAGGGCAGTCGTTATACGAG. Its protein product is CASLRGQSLYE. The whole CDR3 protein reads CASLRGQSLYEQYF.

A word on this clone: The read ends 3 residues early relative to the CDR3; the germline J gene fills the gap. The chain combines TRBV20-1 with TRBJ1-2; 7 bases agree with TRBD1. The CDR3 has 12 residues. CDR1 and CDR2 (germline): DFQATT, SNEGSKA (reference sequence). Unmatched junction bases numbered 7, after V lost 6 bases and J lost 6 bases. The CDR3: CSAPRQGHGYTF. CDR3 DNA (partial): TGCAGTGCACCCCGACAGGGACATGGC.

Concerning this clone itself: The CDR3 end lies 3 residues beyond the end of the read and is filled in from the germline J gene. The V and J genes are TRBV5-4 and TRBJ1-2; 8 nucleotides align to TRBD1. The germline CDR1 and CDR2 sequences are SGHNT and YYREEE (reference sequence). CDR3 length equals 16 residues. The CDR3 loop reads CASSKAPQGVLSGYTF. Partial CDR3 DNA: TGTGCCAGCAGTAAAGCACCACAGGGGGTCCTTTCGGGC.

Note on this clone: Read coverage stops 3 residues before the CDR3 terminus; the germline J gene supplies the remainder. The rearrangement uses TRBV20-1 and TRBJ2-2; TRBD1 aligns across 10 bases. Germline V gene lookup returns CDR1 DFQATT and CDR2 SNEGSKA (reference sequence). The length of the CDR3 is 17 residues. V gave up 4 bases and J gave up 4 bases; unmatched junction bases: 12. The sequenced CDR3 bases are TGCAGTGCTAAGGGACAGGGGAGCCAGGGGGGCACCGGGGAG. Translating gives CSAKGQGSQGGTGE. The full CDR3 protein reads CSAKGQGSQGGTGELFF.

As to this clone: The read gets to within 3 residues of the CDR3 end, and the germline J gene fills in the rest. The rearrangement uses TRBV2 and TRBJ1-2; tentative D call: TRBD1 (6 bases). CDR3 length: 13 residues. From germline, CDR1 is SNHLY and CDR2 FYNNEI. CDR3 DNA, as far as it was read: TGTGCCAGCAGTCCTGGACAGCAAGGAGGC. Amino acids: CASSPGQQGG. The full-length CDR3 reads as CASSPGQQGGYTF. The whole variable domain, remainder taken from reference TRBV2 and TRBJ1-2, is EPEVTQTPSHQVTQMGQEVILRCVPISNHLYFYWYRQILGQKVEFLVSFYNNEISEKSEIFDDQFSVERPDGSNFTLKIRSTKLEDSAMYFCASSPGQQGGYTFGSGTRLTVV.

Points on this clone: The observed sequence ends 3 residues before the CDR3 terminus, with the missing tail filled in from the germline J gene. The chain has TRBV19 and TRBJ1-2; 10 nucleotides match TRBD1. Losses at the gene ends were 6 bases for V and 6 bases for J; bases not matched to a gene: 1. Per germline, CDR1 LNHDA and CDR2 SQIVND (reference sequence). The CDR3 spans 12 residues. Partial CDR3 DNA: TGTGCCAGTAGGGGGACAGGGGATGGC. It encodes CASRGTGDG. The complete CDR3 protein is CASRGTGDGYTF.

With regard to this clone: The CDR3 extends 3 residues past the end of the read, so its final part is completed from the germline J gene. The J gene is TRBJ2-1, the V gene TRBV20-1; D not resolved. Germline CDR1 reads DFQATT; CDR2 reads SNEGSKA (reference sequence). There are 12 residues in the CDR3. The V end was cut by 0 bases, the J end by 9 bases, with 9 bases between. The CDR3 here is CSARDQVGEQFF. The part of the CDR3 DNA that was read is TGCAGTGCTAGAGATCAGGTCGGTGAG.

About this clone: The read comes to an end 3 residues before the CDR3 does, leaving the germline J gene to fill in the end. This chain joins TRBV15 and TRBJ2-7; 9 bases match TRBD1. The junction had 3 bases not matched to a gene; V was cut back by 3 bases and J by 3 bases. This CDR3 spans 14 amino acids. The germline CDR1 and CDR2 sequences are LNHNV and YYDKDF (reference sequence). CDR3 region: CATSSLDRGYEQYF. The DNA read from the CDR3 is TGTGCCACCAGCAGTCTGGACAGGGGCTACGAG.